This is a list of T cell receptor beta chains from one sample in a study of blood T cell repertoires in COVID-19. The method was immunoSEQ multiplex PCR; TCRdb's version includes in-frame clones alone and lacks a portion of them. This sample yields around 60,000 clones, of which about 80% are seen a single time; 15% to 25% belongs to the top ten. Sequencing was done on a sample of peripheral blood. These TCRs come from a young man with COVID-19, enrolled during active disease. The CDR3 runs from the conserved cysteine through the conserved F or W. The D gene is left open where the match is weak. A row's size may be missing; if present it is once, few, many or a size class.

d_call j_call v_call clone_size cdr3_nt cdr3_aa
NA TRBJ2-7 TRBV3-1/TRBV3-2 NA TGTGCCAGCAGCCAAGGTACGACGGGACTCCTTGGCGAGCAGTACTTC CASSQGTTGLLGEQYF
NA TRBJ1-6 TRBV11-2 few TGTGCCAGCATCGATTCAGGGAATTCACCCCTCCACTTT CASIDSGNSPLHF
NA TRBJ2-2 TRBV4-3 NA TGCGCCAGCAGCCAAGTGGCGGATACGAACACCGGGGAGCTGTTTTTT CASSQVADTNTGELFF
TRBD2 TRBJ2-2 TRBV9 once TGTGCCAGCAGCCCTAGCGGGAACACCGGGGAGCTGTTTTTT CASSPSGNTGELFF
TRBD1 TRBJ1-6 TRBV6-5 NA TGTGCCGGAACAACACAGGGGAGTAATTCACCCCTCCACTTT CAGTTQGSNSPLHF
TRBD1 TRBJ1-6 TRBV12-3/TRBV12-4 NA TGTGCCAGCAGTCCAGGGGGAAATTCACCCCTCCACTTT CASSPGGNSPLHF
NA TRBJ1-4 TRBV7-8 NA TGTGCCAGCAGCGGTAGTGGGGGGTATGAAAAACTGTTTTTT CASSGSGGYEKLFF
NA TRBJ1-2 TRBV6-1 NA TGTGCCAGCAGTGAATTGGGAGGTGGCTACACCTTC CASSELGGGYTF
NA TRBJ2-1 TRBV6-6 few TGTGCCAGCAGTTACTCGGGCGGGGTCGGCTGGGATGAGCAGTTCTTC CASSYSGGVGWDEQFF
TRBD1 TRBJ2-7 TRBV7-9 NA TGTGCCAGCAGCCGACAGGGGGCCTACGAGCAGTACTTC CASSRQGAYEQYF
NA TRBJ2-5 TRBV9 NA TGTGCCAGCAGCGTAGCGGGCCAAGAGACCCAGTACTTC CASSVAGQETQYF
TRBD1 TRBJ1-1 TRBV7-2 NA TGTGCCAGCAGCTTACAACCCGGACAGGGGGAAGCTTTCTTT CASSLQPGQGEAFF
NA TRBJ1-2 TRBV27 NA TGTGCCAGCAGTTTCCGGGGGGCCAGGGATGGCTACACCTTC CASSFRGARDGYTF
TRBD2 TRBJ2-1 TRBV7-3 NA TGTGCCAGCAGCTTAATTGGACTAGCGGGAGCTGAGCAGTTCTTC CASSLIGLAGAEQFF
TRBD1 TRBJ2-5 TRBV7-3 NA TGTGCCAGCAGCTCACAGGGGGCTGGGGAGACCCAGTACTTC CASSSQGAGETQYF
TRBD1 TRBJ2-7 TRBV2 once TGTGCCAGCAGCGACTTGGACAGGGACCCCTACGAGCAGTACTTC CASSDLDRDPYEQYF
NA TRBJ1-2 TRBV28 NA TGTGCCAGCAGTTCCGCCGGACGGGGCTATGGCTACACCTTC CASSSAGRGYGYTF
TRBD1 TRBJ1-4 TRBV6-6 NA TGTGCCAGCAGTCCCAGACAGGGAACTAATGAAAAACTGTTTTTT CASSPRQGTNEKLFF
NA TRBJ1-6 TRBV2 NA TGTGCCAGCGGGGCCAGGGGCGACTCACCCCTCCACTTT CASGARGDSPLHF
NA TRBJ1-1 TRBV3-1/TRBV3-2 once TGTGCCAGCAGCGGAGAGAACACTGAAGCTTTCTTT CASSGENTEAFF
NA TRBJ2-5 TRBV18 once TGTGCCAGCTCTCTCGCGGACCAAGAGACCCAGTACTTC CASSLADQETQYF
TRBD1 TRBJ1-6 TRBV11-2 NA TGTGCCAGCAGCTTAACCCGGACAGGCAGGACGCGGAATTCACCCCTCCACTTT CASSLTRTGRTRNSPLHF
TRBD2 TRBJ2-7 TRBV3-1/TRBV3-2 NA TGTGCCAGCAGCCTCGTAGCGGGGGCCGCCTACGAGCAGTACTTC CASSLVAGAAYEQYF
NA TRBJ1-1 TRBV4-1 NA TGCGCCAGCAGCCAGTACAGGGTAAAAGCTGAAGCTTTCTTT CASSQYRVKAEAFF
TRBD2 TRBJ2-3 TRBV9 NA TGTGCCAGCAGCGTAGAGGGTAGCGGGGGGGCTGATACGCAGTATTTT CASSVEGSGGADTQYF
NA TRBJ1-5 TRBV10-3 NA TGTGCCATCAGTTATGACAGGAATCAGCCCCAGCATTTT CAISYDRNQPQHF
NA TRBJ2-7 TRBV2 NA TGTGCCAGCAGTGTTCTAGCGCTATTTCCCTACGAGCAGTACTTC CASSVLALFPYEQYF
TRBD1 TRBJ1-1 TRBV28 NA TGTGCCAGCAGTTTGTCACAGGGGGGCACTGAAGCTTTCTTT CASSLSQGGTEAFF
TRBD1 TRBJ1-1 TRBV28 NA TGTGCCAGCAGTTTATACGGGACAGTGAACACTGAAGCTTTCTTT CASSLYGTVNTEAFF
NA TRBJ2-7 TRBV27 few TGTGCCAGCAGAGTGTCGCGGGAAACTTACGAGCAGTACTTC CASRVSRETYEQYF
TRBD1 TRBJ2-7 TRBV19 NA TGTGCCAGTAGTATGACAGGGGGCGAGCAGTACTTC CASSMTGGEQYF
NA TRBJ2-1 TRBV3-1/TRBV3-2 NA TGTGCCAGCAGCCAAATAGAGCATAACTACAATGAGCAGTTCTTC CASSQIEHNYNEQFF
NA TRBJ1-6 TRBV7-6 NA TGTGCCAGCAGCTCAAGTCAGGGCCCCAATTCACCCCTCCACTTT CASSSSQGPNSPLHF
TRBD1 TRBJ2-7 TRBV28 NA TGTGCCAGCAGTCCCCAAGGGGGCCCGGGACGAAAGCAGTACTTC CASSPQGGPGRKQYF
TRBD1 TRBJ2-7 TRBV7-7 once TGTGCTATCCCTCCTAGGTTAACAGGGGGCTTCTACGAGCAGTACTTC CAIPPRLTGGFYEQYF
TRBD1 TRBJ1-5 TRBV19 NA TGTGCCACACGAAGGACAGGGACCGATCGGCAGCCCCAGCATTTT CATRRTGTDRQPQHF
TRBD1 TRBJ2-2 TRBV6-6 NA TGTGCCAGCCGGGACAGGGACACCGGGGAGCTGTTTTTT CASRDRDTGELFF
NA TRBJ1-1 TRBV5-1 NA TGCGCCAGCAGCTTGGAAGGGGAACTTAACACTGAAGCTTTCTTT CASSLEGELNTEAFF
NA TRBJ1-1 TRBV2 NA TGTGCCAGCAGTGGGGGAACGGGGTTGAACACTGAAGCTTTCTTT CASSGGTGLNTEAFF
TRBD2 TRBJ2-7 TRBV5-1 NA TGCGCCAGCAGCTTATTGGGGACTAGCGGGAGGGCCGACTACGAGCAGTACTTC CASSLLGTSGRADYEQYF